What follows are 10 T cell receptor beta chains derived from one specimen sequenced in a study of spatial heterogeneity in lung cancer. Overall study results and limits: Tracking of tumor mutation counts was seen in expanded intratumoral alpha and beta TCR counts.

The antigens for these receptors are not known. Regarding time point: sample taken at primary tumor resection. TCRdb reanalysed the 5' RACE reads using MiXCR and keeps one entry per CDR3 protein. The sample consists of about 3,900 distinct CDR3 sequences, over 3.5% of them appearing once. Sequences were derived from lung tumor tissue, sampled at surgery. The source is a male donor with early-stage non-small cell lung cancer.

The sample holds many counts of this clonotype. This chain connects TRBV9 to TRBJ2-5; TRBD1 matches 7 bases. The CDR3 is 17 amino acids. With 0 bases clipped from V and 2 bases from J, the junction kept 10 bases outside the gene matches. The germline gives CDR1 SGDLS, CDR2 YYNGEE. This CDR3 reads CASSVAGNRGRQETQYF. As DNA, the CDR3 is TGTGCCAGCAGCGTAGCAGGAAACAGGGGACGGCAAGAGACCCAGTACTTC.

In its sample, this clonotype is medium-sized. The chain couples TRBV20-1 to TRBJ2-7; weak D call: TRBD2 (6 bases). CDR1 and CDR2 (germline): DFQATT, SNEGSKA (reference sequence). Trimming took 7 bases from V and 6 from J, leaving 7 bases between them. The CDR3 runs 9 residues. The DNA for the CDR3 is TGCAGTGGGGGGGTCGAGCAGTACTTC. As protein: CSGGVEQYF.

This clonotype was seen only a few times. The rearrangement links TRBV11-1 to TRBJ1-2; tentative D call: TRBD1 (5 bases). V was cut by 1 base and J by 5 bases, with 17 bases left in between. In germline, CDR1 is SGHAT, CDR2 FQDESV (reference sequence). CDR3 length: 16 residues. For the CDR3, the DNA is TGTGCCAGCAGCTTAGGTAAATGGGGACGTTCGTATGGCTACACCTTC. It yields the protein CASSLGKWGRSYGYTF.

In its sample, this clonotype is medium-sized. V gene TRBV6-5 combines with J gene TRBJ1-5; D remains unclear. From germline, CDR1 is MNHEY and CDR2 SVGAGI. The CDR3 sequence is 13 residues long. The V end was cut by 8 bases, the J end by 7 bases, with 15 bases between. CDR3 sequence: CASPLEGRQPQHF. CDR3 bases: TGTGCCAGCCCCCTTGAGGGCAGGCAGCCCCAGCATTTT.

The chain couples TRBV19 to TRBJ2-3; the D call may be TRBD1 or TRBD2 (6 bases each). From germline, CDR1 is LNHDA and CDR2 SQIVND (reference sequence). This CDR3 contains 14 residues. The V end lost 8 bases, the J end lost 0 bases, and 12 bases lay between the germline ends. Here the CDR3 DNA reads TGTGCCAGTCATAGGGGGGCTAGCACAGATACGCAGTATTTT. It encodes CASHRGASTDTQYF.

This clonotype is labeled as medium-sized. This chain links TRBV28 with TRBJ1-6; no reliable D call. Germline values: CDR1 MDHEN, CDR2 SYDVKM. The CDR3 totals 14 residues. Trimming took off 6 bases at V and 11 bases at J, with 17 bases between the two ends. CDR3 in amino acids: CASSLRGSAPPLHF. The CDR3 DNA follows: TGTGCCAGCAGCCTCCGGGGTTCGGCCCCACCCCTCCACTTT. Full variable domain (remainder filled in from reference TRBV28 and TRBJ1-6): DVKVTQSSRYLVKRTGEKVFLECVQDMDHENMFWYRQDPGLGLRLIYFSYDVKMKEKGDIPEGYSVSREKKERFSLILESASTNQTSMYLCASSLRGSAPPLHFGNGTRLTVT.

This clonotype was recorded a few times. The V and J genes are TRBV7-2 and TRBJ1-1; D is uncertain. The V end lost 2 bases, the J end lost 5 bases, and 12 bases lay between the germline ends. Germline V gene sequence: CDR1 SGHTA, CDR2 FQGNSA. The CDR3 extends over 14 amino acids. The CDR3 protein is CASSLRREGTEAFF. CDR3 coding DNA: TGTGCCAGCAGCTTACGACGAGAGGGAACTGAAGCTTTCTTT.

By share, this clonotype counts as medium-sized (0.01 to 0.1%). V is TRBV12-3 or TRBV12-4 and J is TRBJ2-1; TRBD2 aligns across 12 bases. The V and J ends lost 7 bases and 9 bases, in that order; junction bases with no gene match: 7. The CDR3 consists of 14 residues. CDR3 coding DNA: TGTGCCAGCAACCTAGCGGGGGGGCCCGGTGAGCAGTTCTTC. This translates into CASNLAGGPGEQFF.

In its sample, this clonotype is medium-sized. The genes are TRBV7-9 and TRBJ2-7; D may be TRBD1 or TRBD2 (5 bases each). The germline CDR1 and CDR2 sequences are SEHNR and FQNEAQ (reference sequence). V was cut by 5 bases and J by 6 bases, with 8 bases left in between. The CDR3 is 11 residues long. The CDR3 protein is CASSEGREQYF. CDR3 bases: TGTGCCAGCAGCGAGGGACGCGAGCAGTACTTC.

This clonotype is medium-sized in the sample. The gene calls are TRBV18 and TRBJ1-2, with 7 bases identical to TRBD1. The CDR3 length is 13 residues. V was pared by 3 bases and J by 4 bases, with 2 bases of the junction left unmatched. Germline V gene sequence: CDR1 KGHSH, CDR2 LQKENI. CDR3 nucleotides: TGTGCCAGCTCACCGGGACAGCTCTATGGCTACACCTTC. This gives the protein CASSPGQLYGYTF.